This TCR beta chain was found in a study of T cells in Graves' hyperthyroidism and ophthalmopathy. Study-wide context: Peripheral blood was collected at initial diagnosis, before any treatment. Study observations and caveats: Ophthalmopathy cases were set apart from stable hyperthyroidism by a 13 V-J model.

With 6 bases removed from V and 3 bases from J, the gap between germline ends came to 18 bases. Per germline, CDR1 MNHNS and CDR2 SASEGT. The CDR3 consists of 16 residues. What was amplified from RNA transcripts were TCR beta CDR3 regions. The study used the HTBI primer set for a first-round RT-PCR of the TCR CDR3. TCRdb ran MiXCR on the multiplex PCR reads and lists one entry per CDR3 protein. The sample has 500,000 or so distinct CDR3 sequences, 17% seen once. Patients showing uncontrolled infection, other autoimmune disease, pregnancy or lactation were ineligible. A few counts support this clonotype. The antigen remains unidentified.

This TCR was sampled from a woman aged 18-29 years with Graves' ophthalmopathy. The sequencing sample was made of blood. This chain links TRBV6-1 with TRBJ2-4, with a possible D match to TRBD2 (7 bases). The chain's CDR3 is CASRGGDKTYKNIQYF. The CDR3 DNA reads as TGTGCCAGCAGGGGGGGGGACAAGACTTACAAAAACATTCAGTACTTC.